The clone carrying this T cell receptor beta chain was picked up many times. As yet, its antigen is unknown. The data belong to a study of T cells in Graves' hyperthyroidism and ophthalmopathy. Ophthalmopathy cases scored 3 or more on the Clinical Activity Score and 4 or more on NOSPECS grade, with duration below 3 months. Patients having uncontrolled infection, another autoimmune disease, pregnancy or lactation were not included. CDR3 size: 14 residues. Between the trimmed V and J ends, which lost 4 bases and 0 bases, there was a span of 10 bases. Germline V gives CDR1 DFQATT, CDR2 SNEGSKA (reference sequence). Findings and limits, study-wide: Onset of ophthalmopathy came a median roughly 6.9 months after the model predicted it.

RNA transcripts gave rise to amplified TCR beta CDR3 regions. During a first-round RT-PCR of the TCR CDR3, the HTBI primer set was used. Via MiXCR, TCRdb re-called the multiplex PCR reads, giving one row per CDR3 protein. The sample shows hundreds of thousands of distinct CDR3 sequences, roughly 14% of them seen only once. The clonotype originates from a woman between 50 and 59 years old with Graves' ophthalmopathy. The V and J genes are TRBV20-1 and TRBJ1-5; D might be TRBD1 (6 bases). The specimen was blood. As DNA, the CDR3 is TGCAGTGCTATACAGGGAAATAGCAATCAGCCCCAGCATTTT. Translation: CSAIQGNSNQPQHF.